This section outlines one T cell receptor (beta chain) sequence together with its context. The data stem from a study of control samples from healthy donors and cancer patients. The germline V gene encodes CDR1 KGHSH and CDR2 LQKENI. Trimming took 5 bases from V and 2 from J, leaving 9 bases between them. There are 13 residues in the CDR3. The table came from immunoSEQ multiplex PCR; TCRdb's copy has only in-frame clones and leaves some out. Of 200,000 or so clones listed, 85% to 95% are singletons. Specimen: blood. The chain links TRBV18 to TRBJ2-5; D call uncertain. The TCR was taken from a man in his forties or fifties in good health. The CDR3 is CASSFGWQETQYF. The DNA of the CDR3 is TGTGCCAGCTCATTCGGGTGGCAAGAGACCCAGTACTTC.